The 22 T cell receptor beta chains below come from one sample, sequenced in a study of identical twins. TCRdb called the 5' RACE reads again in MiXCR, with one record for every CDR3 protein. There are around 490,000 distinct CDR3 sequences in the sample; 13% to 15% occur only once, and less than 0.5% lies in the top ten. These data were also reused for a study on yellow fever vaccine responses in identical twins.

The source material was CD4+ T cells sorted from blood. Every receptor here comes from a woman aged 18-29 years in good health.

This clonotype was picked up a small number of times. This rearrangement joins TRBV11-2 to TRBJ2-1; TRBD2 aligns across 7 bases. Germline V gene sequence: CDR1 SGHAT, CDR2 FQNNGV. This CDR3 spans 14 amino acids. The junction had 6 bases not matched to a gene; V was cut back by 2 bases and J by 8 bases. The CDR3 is CASSLRREKHEQFF. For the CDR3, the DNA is TGTGCCAGCAGCTTAAGGCGGGAGAAGCATGAGCAGTTCTTC. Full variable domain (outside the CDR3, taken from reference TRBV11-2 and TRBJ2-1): EAGVAQSPRYKIIEKRQSVAFWCNPISGHATLYWYQQILGQGPKLLIQFQNNGVVDDSQLPKDRFSAERLKGVDSTLKIQPAKLEDSAVYLCASSLRREKHEQFFGPGTRLTVL.

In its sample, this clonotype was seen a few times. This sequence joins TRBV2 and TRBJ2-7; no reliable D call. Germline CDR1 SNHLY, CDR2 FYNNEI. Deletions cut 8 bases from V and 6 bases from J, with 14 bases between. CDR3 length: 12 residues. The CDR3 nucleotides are TGTGCCAGCTATGGCTTCTCCCCCGAGCAGTACTTC. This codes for CASYGFSPEQYF.

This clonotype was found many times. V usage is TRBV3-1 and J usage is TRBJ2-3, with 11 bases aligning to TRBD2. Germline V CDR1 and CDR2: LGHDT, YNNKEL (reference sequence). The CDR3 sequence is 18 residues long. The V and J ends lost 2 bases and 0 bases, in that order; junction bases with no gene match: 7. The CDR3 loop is CASSQHSGGAISTDTQYF. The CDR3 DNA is TGTGCCAGCAGCCAACATAGCGGGGGGGCAATCAGCACAGATACGCAGTATTTT.

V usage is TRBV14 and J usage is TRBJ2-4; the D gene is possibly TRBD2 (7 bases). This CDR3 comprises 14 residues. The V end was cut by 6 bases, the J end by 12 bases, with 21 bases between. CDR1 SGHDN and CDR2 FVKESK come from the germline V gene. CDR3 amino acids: CASSPGGPGLSQYF. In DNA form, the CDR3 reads TGTGCCAGCAGTCCGGGGGGCCCAGGGCTGAGTCAGTACTTC.

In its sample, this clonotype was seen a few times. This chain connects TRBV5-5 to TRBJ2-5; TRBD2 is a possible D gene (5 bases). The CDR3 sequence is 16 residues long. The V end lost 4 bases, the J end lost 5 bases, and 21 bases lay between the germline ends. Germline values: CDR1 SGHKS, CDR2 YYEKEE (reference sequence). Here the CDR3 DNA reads TGTGCCAGCAGCCGCCTCACCGGGATCAAGGAGGAGACCCAGTACTTC. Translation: CASSRLTGIKEETQYF.

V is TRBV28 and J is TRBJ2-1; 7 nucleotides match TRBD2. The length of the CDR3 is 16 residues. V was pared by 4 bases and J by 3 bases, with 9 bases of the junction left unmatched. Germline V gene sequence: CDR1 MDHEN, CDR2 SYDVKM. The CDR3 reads CASSSRGAGIYNEQFF. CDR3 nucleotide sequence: TGTGCCAGCAGTTCTAGGGGAGCGGGGATCTACAATGAGCAGTTCTTC.

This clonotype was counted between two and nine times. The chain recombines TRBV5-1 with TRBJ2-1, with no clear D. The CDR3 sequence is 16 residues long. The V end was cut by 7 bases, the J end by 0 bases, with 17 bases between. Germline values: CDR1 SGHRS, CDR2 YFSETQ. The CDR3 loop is CASAPVDIDSYNEQFF. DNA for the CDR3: TGCGCCAGCGCTCCGGTGGATATCGACTCCTACAATGAGCAGTTCTTC.

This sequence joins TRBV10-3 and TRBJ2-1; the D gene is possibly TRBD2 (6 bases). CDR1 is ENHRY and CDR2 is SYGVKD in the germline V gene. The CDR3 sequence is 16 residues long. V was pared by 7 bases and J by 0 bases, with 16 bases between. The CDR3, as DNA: TGTGCCATCATGGGTAGCGGCTCCGGCTCCTACAATGAGCAGTTCTTC. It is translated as CAIMGSGSGSYNEQFF.

CDR3 coding DNA: TGCAGTGCCAACAGGGCGGGGGGTGAAAAACTGTTTTTT. Encoded protein: CSANRAGGEKLFF. V gene TRBV20-1 combines with J gene TRBJ1-4; possible D gene TRBD1, 6 bases. The CDR3 is made up of 13 amino acids. Germline CDR1 reads DFQATT; CDR2 reads SNEGSKA (reference sequence). V was clipped by 6 bases and J by 7 bases, with 15 bases between them.

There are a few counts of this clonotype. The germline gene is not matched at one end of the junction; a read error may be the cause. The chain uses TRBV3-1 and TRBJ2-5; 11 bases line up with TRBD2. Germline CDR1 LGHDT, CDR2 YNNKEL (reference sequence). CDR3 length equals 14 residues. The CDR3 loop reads CASTQLAGEETQYF. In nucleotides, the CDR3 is TGTGCCAGCACCCAACTAGCGGGGGAAGAGACCCAGTACTTC.

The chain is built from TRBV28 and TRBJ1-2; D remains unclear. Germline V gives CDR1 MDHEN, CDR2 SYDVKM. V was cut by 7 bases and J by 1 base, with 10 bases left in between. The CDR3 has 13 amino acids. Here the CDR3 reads CASKAGDNYGYTF. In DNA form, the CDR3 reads TGTGCCAGCAAGGCAGGAGATAACTATGGCTACACCTTC.

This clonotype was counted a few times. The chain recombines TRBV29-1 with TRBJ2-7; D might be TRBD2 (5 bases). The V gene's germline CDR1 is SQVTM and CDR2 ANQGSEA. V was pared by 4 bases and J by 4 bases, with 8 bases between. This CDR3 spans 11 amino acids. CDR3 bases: TGCAGCGTTGGACGGGAATACGAGCAGTACTTC. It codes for CSVGREYEQYF.

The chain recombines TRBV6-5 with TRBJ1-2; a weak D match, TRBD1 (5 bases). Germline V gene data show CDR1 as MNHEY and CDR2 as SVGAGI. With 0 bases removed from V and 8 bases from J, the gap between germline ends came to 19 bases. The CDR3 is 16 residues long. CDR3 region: CASSYSTGGTFAGYTF. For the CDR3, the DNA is TGTGCCAGCAGTTACTCGACGGGCGGGACTTTCGCGGGCTACACCTTC.

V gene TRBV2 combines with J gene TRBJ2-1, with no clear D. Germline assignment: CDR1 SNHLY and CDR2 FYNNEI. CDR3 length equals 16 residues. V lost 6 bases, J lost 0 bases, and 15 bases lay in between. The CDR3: CASSPGAYYSYNEQFF. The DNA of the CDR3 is TGTGCCAGCAGCCCTGGAGCGTACTACTCCTACAATGAGCAGTTCTTC.

The chain's CDR3 is CSVLGSGSSYNEQFF. CDR3 DNA: TGCAGCGTGTTAGGGAGCGGGAGCTCCTACAATGAGCAGTTCTTC. The chain recombines TRBV29-1 with TRBJ2-1; 8 bases line up with TRBD2. The V segment lost 6 bases and the J segment 0 bases; nucleotides outside the gene matches: 7. The CDR3 length is 15 residues. Germline V gene lookup returns CDR1 SQVTM and CDR2 ANQGSEA.

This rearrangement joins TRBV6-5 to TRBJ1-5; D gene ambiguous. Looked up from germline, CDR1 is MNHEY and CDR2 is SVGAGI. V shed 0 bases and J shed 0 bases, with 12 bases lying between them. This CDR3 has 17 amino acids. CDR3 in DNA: TGTGCCAGCAGTTACTCTATGCAGATTAATAGCAATCAGCCCCAGCATTTT. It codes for CASSYSMQINSNQPQHF.

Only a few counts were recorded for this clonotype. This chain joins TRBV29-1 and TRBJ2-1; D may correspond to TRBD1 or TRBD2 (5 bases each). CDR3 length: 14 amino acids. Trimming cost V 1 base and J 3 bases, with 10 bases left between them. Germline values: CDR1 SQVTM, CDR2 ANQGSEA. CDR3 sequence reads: CSVEGGNIYNEQFF. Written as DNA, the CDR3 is TGCAGCGTTGAAGGGGGGAACATCTACAATGAGCAGTTCTTC.

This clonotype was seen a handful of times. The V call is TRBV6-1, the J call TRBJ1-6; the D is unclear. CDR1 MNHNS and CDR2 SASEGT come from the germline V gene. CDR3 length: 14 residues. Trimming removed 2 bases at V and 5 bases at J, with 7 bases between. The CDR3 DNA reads TGTGCCAGCAGTGAACATGGGAATAATTCACCCCTCCACTTT. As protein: CASSEHGNNSPLHF.

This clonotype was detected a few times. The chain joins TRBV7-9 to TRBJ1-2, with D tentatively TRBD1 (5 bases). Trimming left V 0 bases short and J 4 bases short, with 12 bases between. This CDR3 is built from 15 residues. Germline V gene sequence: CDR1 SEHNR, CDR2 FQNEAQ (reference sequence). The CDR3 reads CASSLAQGLSYGYTF. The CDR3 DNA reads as TGTGCCAGCAGCTTAGCCCAGGGCTTATCCTATGGCTACACCTTC. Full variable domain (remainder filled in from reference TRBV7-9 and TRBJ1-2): DTGVSQNPRHKITKRGQNVTFRCDPISEHNRLYWYRQTLGQGPEFLTYFQNEAQLEKSRLLSDRFSAERPKGSFSTLEIQRTEQGDSAMYLCASSLAQGLSYGYTFGSGTRLTVV.

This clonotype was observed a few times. The CDR3 protein is CASSYRSRGNGYTF. The CDR3 region has the DNA TGTGCCAGCAGTTATCGGTCGCGGGGAAATGGCTACACCTTC. The chain is built from TRBV6-5 and TRBJ1-2; D uncertain. The germline V gene encodes CDR1 MNHEY and CDR2 SVGAGI. CDR3 length equals 14 residues. V lost 3 bases, J lost 6 bases, and 14 bases lay in between.

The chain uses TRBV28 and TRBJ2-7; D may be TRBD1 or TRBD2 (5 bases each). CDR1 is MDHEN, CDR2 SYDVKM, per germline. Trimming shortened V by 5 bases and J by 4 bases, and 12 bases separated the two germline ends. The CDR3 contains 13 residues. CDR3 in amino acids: CASSLGAQYEQYF. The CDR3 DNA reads TGTGCCAGCAGTCTCGGGGCGCAGTACGAGCAGTACTTC.

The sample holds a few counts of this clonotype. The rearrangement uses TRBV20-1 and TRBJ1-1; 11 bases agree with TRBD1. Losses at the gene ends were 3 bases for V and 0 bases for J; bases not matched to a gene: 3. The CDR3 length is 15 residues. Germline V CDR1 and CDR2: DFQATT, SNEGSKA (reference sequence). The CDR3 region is CSASGQGALNTEAFF. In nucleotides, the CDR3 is TGCAGTGCTAGTGGACAGGGGGCTTTGAACACTGAAGCTTTCTTT.